The clone carrying this T cell receptor (beta chain) showed up just once. Its matching antigen is unknown. This specimen comes from a study of shared clonotypes between healthy human individuals. Study-level results: The represented genetic and exposure-history diversity was limited by the small number of donors.

Trimming left V 0 bases short and J 3 bases short, with 15 bases between. Looked up from germline, CDR1 is SGHRS and CDR2 is YFSETQ. There are 16 residues in the CDR3. The protocol was immunoSEQ multiplex PCR, while the TCRdb copy is restricted to in-frame clones and leaves out a portion. Of 2.3 million or so clones in the sample, approximately 93% are singletons; the top ten hold roughly 0.36%. The TCR comes from a man aged 18 to 30 in good health. Some clones in this sample may be carry-over from other donors' samples. The rearrangement links TRBV5-1 to TRBJ1-1, with D tentatively TRBD1 (6 bases). The specimen sequenced was naive CD4+ T cells from PBMCs. Indicated subset: CD45RA+ positively selected. The CDR3 DNA follows: TGCGCCAGCAGCTTGGAGGGACACTCAATGGACACTGAAGCTTTCTTT. Translation: CASSLEGHSMDTEAFF.